These 2 T cell receptor beta chains came from one sample sequenced in a study of blood T cells in healthy people across ages. Next came a second PCR, run for about 7 to 12 cycles, which used a sample-barcoded 5' primer along with a J-beta primer mix. In TCRdb, the 5' RACE reads were re-called with MiXCR into one record per CDR3 protein. This table holds 1 million to 1.2 million distinct CDR3 sequences, around two fifths found once. The specimen sequenced was blood. Every receptor here comes from a man aged 18-30 years in good health.

The V and J genes are TRBV20-1 and TRBJ1-2; TRBD1 agrees at 7 bases. The CDR3 loop spans 14 amino acids. Germline V gene data show CDR1 as DFQATT and CDR2 as SNEGSKA (reference sequence). V dropped 6 bases and J dropped 0; count of bases not matched to a gene: 7. The CDR3 region is CSAFGDSSNYGYTF. DNA of the CDR3: TGCAGTGCCTTCGGGGACAGCTCTAACTATGGCTACACCTTC.

The V call is TRBV27, the J call TRBJ1-2, with 9 positions matching TRBD1. This CDR3 comprises 15 residues. Germline V gene lookup returns CDR1 MNHEY and CDR2 SMNVEV (reference sequence). Unmatched junction bases numbered 5, after V lost 3 bases and J lost 3 bases. CDR3 protein: CASSLTDRGYYGYTF. The CDR3 nucleotides read TGTGCCAGCAGTTTGACGGACAGGGGATACTATGGCTACACCTTC.